This passage covers 3 T cell receptor beta chains from one sample sequenced in a study of blood T cell repertoires in COVID-19. Clones were sequenced by immunoSEQ multiplex PCR, and TCRdb holds only the in-frame ones, with some missing. There are around 350,000 clones in the sample; approximately 86% occur only once, and less than 3.5% lies in the top ten. The source material was peripheral blood. The receptor source for this set is a human donor in a cohort sampled during active COVID-19.

This chain joins TRBV9 and TRBJ2-1, with 7 bases fitting TRBD2. The CDR3 runs to 19 residues. Per germline, CDR1 SGDLS and CDR2 YYNGEE. J lost 5 bases, V lost 1 base, and 18 bases had no gene match. DNA of the CDR3: TGTGCCAGCAGCGTATCGTTGGGGGGTCAGCTGGGAGGGAACAATGAGCAGTTCTTC. Translation: CASSVSLGGQLGGNNEQFF.

This clone was observed a handful of times. The chain carries TRBV7-9 and TRBJ1-2, with TRBD1 matching 11 bases. The CDR3 sequence is 13 residues long. Germline trimming cut 5 bases from V and 7 bases from J; bases unmatched to any gene: 3. The germline CDR1 and CDR2 sequences are SEHNR and FQNEAQ (reference sequence). The chain's CDR3 is CASSRTGGTGYTF. For the CDR3, the DNA is TGTGCCAGCAGCCGGACAGGGGGCACTGGCTACACCTTC.

This chain connects TRBV27 to TRBJ2-7; D possibly corresponds to TRBD1 (6 bases). The length of the CDR3 is 15 residues. Germline CDR1 is MNHEY and CDR2 is SMNVEV (reference sequence). V lost 6 bases to trimming and J lost 0 bases, with 15 bases between them. The CDR3 is CASSPGVLSSYEQYF. CDR3 in DNA: TGTGCCAGCAGCCCAGGGGTCCTCAGCTCCTACGAGCAGTACTTC.